Each of the 29 T cell receptor beta chains below was sequenced from the same sample in a study of T cell repertoires and HLA-DP antigens. Label signifies: CD137+ CD4 T cells sorted after culture with HeLa expressing allogeneic HLA-DP. Cells were stimulated with HeLa cells transduced with HLA-DPA1/DPB1, HLA-DM, invariant chain and CD80. HeLa cells expressing allogeneic DPB1 restimulated the approximately 15-day-expanded CD4+ cells for about 23 h. Generated by immunoSEQ multiplex PCR, the TCRdb table keeps only in-frame clones and is missing some. The table has about 810 clones, 40% to 60% seen once; the top ten hold around 58%. What was sequenced was alloreactive CD137+ CD4+ T cells from cultured PBMCs. The subset here: CD137+ CD4+ cells sorted after less than 25 h restimulation with the allogeneic HLA-DP-expressing HeLa cells. These receptors were taken from a man aged 60 to 69 in good health and CMV-seronegative.

The CDR3 region is CASSSLDRDGYTF. DNA for the CDR3: TGTGCCAGCAGCTCATTGGACAGGGATGGCTACACCTTC. The chain carries TRBV7-2 and TRBJ1-2, with TRBD1 matching over 8 bases. This CDR3 has 13 amino acids. Germline V CDR1 and CDR2: SGHTA, FQGNSA. V lost 4 bases to trimming and J lost 6 bases; unmatched junction nucleotides: 4.

This clone was seen more than once but under ten times. This rearrangement joins TRBV18 to TRBJ1-5; tentative D call: TRBD1 (5 bases). Germline loops: CDR1 KGHSH, CDR2 LQKENI. Trimming took 3 bases from V and 9 from J, leaving 24 bases between them. The CDR3 covers 17 residues. The CDR3 bases are TGTGCCAGCTCACCGGCGGGGCAAGCGCCGCCCGGGCCGCCCCAGCATTTT. This gives the protein CASSPAGQAPPGPPQHF. The whole variable domain, filled in from reference TRBV18 and TRBJ1-5, reads NAGVMQNPRHLVRRRGQEARLRCSPMKGHSHVYWYRQLPEEGLKFMVYLQKENIIDESGMPKERFSAEFPKEGPSILRIQQVVRGDSAAYFCASSPAGQAPPGPPQHFGDGTRLSIL.

The chain joins TRBV7-2 to TRBJ2-1, with D perhaps TRBD1 or TRBD2 (5 bases each). The germline V gene encodes CDR1 SGHTA and CDR2 FQGNSA. V dropped 5 bases and J dropped 10 bases, with 15 bases sitting between them. This CDR3 has 13 residues. Here the CDR3 reads CASSVTGPGEQFF. CDR3 sequence (DNA): TGTGCCAGCAGCGTAACGGGACCTGGGGAGCAGTTCTTC.

The CDR3 nucleotides are TGTGCCAGCACCCAACTAGCGGGATCCTACAATGAGCAGTTCTTC. It yields the protein CASTQLAGSYNEQFF. This rearrangement joins TRBV2 to TRBJ2-1, with TRBD2 matching over 10 bases. Trimming cost V 7 bases and J 1 base; bases outside gene matches: 4. In germline, CDR1 is SNHLY, CDR2 FYNNEI. The CDR3 totals 15 residues.

The V call is TRBV5-1, the J call TRBJ2-1; D is undetermined. The CDR3 contains 14 residues. From germline, CDR1 is SGHRS and CDR2 YFSETQ. V was trimmed by 3 bases and J by 3 bases, leaving 10 bases between them. The CDR3 nucleotides read TGCGCCAGCAGCTGGCCTAGTCTCTACAATGAGCAGTTCTTC. This sequence encodes CASSWPSLYNEQFF.

This clone was seen more than once but under ten times. The J gene is TRBJ1-3, the V gene TRBV6-1; unclear D gene. From germline, CDR1 is MNHNS and CDR2 SASEGT. V was cut by 2 bases and J by 0 bases, with 5 bases left in between. This CDR3 is built from 14 residues. The CDR3 nucleotides read TGTGCCAGCAGTGAACTGAGCTCTGGAAACACCATATATTTT. Its protein is CASSELSSGNTIYF.

This clone has just a few counts. The chain employs TRBV28 and TRBJ1-2; no definite D call. The CDR3 has 13 residues. Trimming pared 3 bases from V and 8 bases from J, leaving 13 bases between. Germline V CDR1 and CDR2: MDHEN, SYDVKM. The DNA for the CDR3 is TGTGCCAGCAGTTTTTCCCCCGCCGCGGGCTACACCTTC. Translation gives CASSFSPAAGYTF.

The gene calls are TRBV5-6 and TRBJ2-3; a possible D gene is TRBD2 (6 bases). V lost 4 bases and J lost 0, with 15 bases in between. Germline assignment: CDR1 SGHDT and CDR2 YYEEEE. The CDR3 is 16 amino acids. CDR3 sequence: CASSPRGRASTDTQYF. CDR3 DNA: TGTGCCAGCAGCCCCCGGGGGAGAGCCAGCACAGATACGCAGTATTTT.

CDR3 sequence (DNA): TGTGCCAGCAGCGTAACGAATACCTACAATGAGCAGTTCTTC. It yields the protein CASSVTNTYNEQFF. This chain joins TRBV9 and TRBJ2-1; no firm D call. The germline CDR1 and CDR2 sequences are SGDLS and YYNGEE. The CDR3 is 14 amino acids. V lost 1 base to trimming and J lost 2 bases, with 7 bases between them.

J is TRBJ1-5 and V is TRBV7-9, with D possibly being TRBD1 (5 bases). The CDR3 totals 17 residues. Trimming shortened V by 5 bases and J by 5 bases, and 22 bases separated the two germline ends. Per germline, CDR1 SEHNR and CDR2 FQNEAQ (reference sequence). This chain's CDR3 is CASSHVGGGSRDQPQHF. The CDR3 bases are TGTGCCAGCAGCCACGTCGGCGGGGGGTCTCGGGATCAGCCCCAGCATTTT.

This clone turned up a few times. This chain links TRBV7-2 with TRBJ1-5; D gene unclear. This CDR3 has 15 residues. Germline CDR1 reads SGHTA; CDR2 reads FQGNSA. Trimming took 1 base from V and 4 from J, leaving 11 bases between them. This chain's CDR3 is CASSLEAWQNQPQHF. CDR3 coding DNA: TGTGCCAGCAGCTTAGAGGCGTGGCAGAATCAGCCCCAGCATTTT. Looking up the rest from reference TRBV7-2 and TRBJ1-5 gives the full variable domain: GAGVSQSPSNKVTEKGKDVELRCDPISGHTALYWYRQSLGQGLEFLIYFQGNSAPDKSGLPSDRFSAERTGGSVSTLTIQRTQQEDSAVYLCASSLEAWQNQPQHFGDGTRLSIL.

The V call is TRBV2, the J call TRBJ1-6; D remains ambiguous. V was shortened by 3 bases and J by 10 bases, with 10 bases between the two germline ends. The CDR3 loop spans 13 amino acids. Per germline, CDR1 SNHLY and CDR2 FYNNEI. In nucleotides, the CDR3 is TGTGCCAGCAGTGAGGTCATTCAGTCACCCCTCCACTTT. As protein: CASSEVIQSPLHF.

The V gene is TRBV7-2, the J gene TRBJ1-2; D gene unclear. Trimming removed 1 base from V and 8 bases from J, with 8 bases in between. Germline CDR1 and CDR2: SGHTA and FQGNSA. The CDR3 is 12 residues long. In nucleotides, the CDR3 is TGTGCCAGCAGCTTAGAGATAAGCGGCTACACCTTC. Protein sequence: CASSLEISGYTF. Complete variable domain (other parts from reference TRBV7-2 and TRBJ1-2): GAGVSQSPSNKVTEKGKDVELRCDPISGHTALYWYRQSLGQGLEFLIYFQGNSAPDKSGLPSDRFSAERTGGSVSTLTIQRTQQEDSAVYLCASSLEISGYTFGSGTRLTVV.

V is TRBV6-5 and J is TRBJ2-7; a weak D match, TRBD2 (6 bases). V lost 9 bases to trimming and J lost 0 bases, with 15 bases between them. Per the germline V gene, CDR1 is MNHEY and CDR2 is SVGAGI. CDR3 length: 14 residues. CDR3 sequence reads: CASNRELLSYEQYF. CDR3 nucleotide sequence: TGTGCCAGTAACCGGGAGCTACTCTCCTACGAGCAGTACTTC.

This clone has just a few counts. The V gene is TRBV7-3, the J gene TRBJ2-1; perhaps TRBD1 as D (6 bases). The CDR3 contains 15 residues. CDR1 is SGHTA and CDR2 is FQGTGA in the germline V gene. Trimming removed 3 bases from V and 4 bases from J, with 13 bases in between. CDR3 nucleotide sequence: TGTGCCAGCAGCTTCAGGGGCACCGGATACAATGAGCAGTTCTTC. Protein sequence: CASSFRGTGYNEQFF.

This clone ranks as medium-sized. Other DNA sequences in the same sample also yield this CDR3. The chain has TRBV5-6 and TRBJ2-1; 11 bases align to TRBD1. CDR3 size: 15 residues. Per germline, CDR1 SGHDT and CDR2 YYEEEE. V trimming: 4 bases; J trimming: 9 bases; junction bases outside the gene matches: 9. DNA for the CDR3: TGTGCCAGCAGCCCCCGGGACAGGGGGTGGAGTGAGCAGTTCTTC. This sequence encodes CASSPRDRGWSEQFF.

This clone is classed as large (0.1 to 1%). V usage is TRBV6-5 and J usage is TRBJ2-1; TRBD2 might be the D (5 bases). This CDR3 region has 13 residues. V was clipped by 5 bases and J by 6 bases, with 11 bases between them. Germline-derived CDR1 and CDR2 are MNHEY and SVGAGI. The CDR3 is CASSTGRGNEQFF. Written as DNA, the CDR3 is TGTGCCAGCAGTACCGGACGGGGCAATGAGCAGTTCTTC.

The chain combines TRBV5-4 with TRBJ2-3; D ambiguous. CDR3 size: 15 residues. CDR1 SGHNT and CDR2 YYREEE come from the germline V gene (reference sequence). V was cut by 4 bases and J by 2 bases, with 14 bases left in between. The CDR3, as DNA: TGTGCCAGCAGCCCACTACAAGAAGACACAGATACGCAGTATTTT. This sequence encodes CASSPLQEDTDTQYF.

Regarding this clone: A read error is the likely source, as a far larger clone sits one nucleotide away. The chain has TRBV5-2 and TRBJ1-6. TRBV5-2 is labeled a pseudogene. The CDR3 covers 15 residues. This CDR3 reads CASSRGRDYNSPLHF. CDR3 in DNA: TGTGCCAGCAGCCGGGGGCGCGACTATAATTCACCCCTCCACTTT.

Sample share makes this clone medium-sized. The V gene is TRBV19, the J gene TRBJ2-1; weak D call: TRBD2 (5 bases). The CDR3 covers 14 residues. Germline V gene data show CDR1 as LNHDA and CDR2 as SQIVND (reference sequence). V was shortened by 3 bases and J by 7 bases, with 13 bases between the two germline ends. The CDR3: CASSMEARRNEQFF. DNA for the CDR3: TGTGCCAGTAGTATGGAGGCAAGGAGGAATGAGCAGTTCTTC.

The rearrangement joins TRBV6-6 to TRBJ2-7; the match to TRBD1 covers 7 bases. CDR3 length equals 16 residues. The V gene end was trimmed by 6 bases and the J gene end by 4 bases; junction bases not matched to a gene: 15. Per the germline V gene, CDR1 is MNHNY and CDR2 is SVGAGI (reference sequence). CDR3 nucleotide sequence: TGTGCCAGCAGGGACTTGGGAACAGGGGCTAGATACGAGCAGTACTTC. Amino acids: CASRDLGTGARYEQYF.

The rearrangement joins TRBV14 to TRBJ2-7; D is possibly TRBD2 (6 bases). The CDR3 contains 13 residues. Germline CDR1 and CDR2: SGHDN and FVKESK. V lost 3 bases and J 3 bases, leaving 9 bases between the germline ends. The CDR3, as DNA: TGTGCCAGCAGCCAGACTAGTCTCTACGAGCAGTACGTC. The encoded protein is CASSQTSLYEQYV.

This clone ranks as medium-sized (0.01 to 0.1%). The genes are TRBV18 and TRBJ1-1, with D unresolved. Trimming removed 2 bases at V and 5 bases at J, with 6 bases between. The CDR3 covers 12 residues. Germline V gene lookup returns CDR1 KGHSH and CDR2 LQKENI. As DNA, the CDR3 is TGTGCCAGCTCACCATCGACAACTGAAGCTTTCTTT. Translated, it gives CASSPSTTEAFF. The variable domain in full, completed from reference TRBV18 and TRBJ1-1, reads NAGVMQNPRHLVRRRGQEARLRCSPMKGHSHVYWYRQLPEEGLKFMVYLQKENIIDESGMPKERFSAEFPKEGPSILRIQQVVRGDSAAYFCASSPSTTEAFFGQGTRLTVV.

The gene calls are TRBV5-4 and TRBJ2-3, with D perhaps TRBD2 (6 bases). V was cut by 4 bases and J by 1 base, with 10 bases left in between. This CDR3 region has 14 residues. Germline-derived CDR1 and CDR2 are SGHNT and YYREEE (reference sequence). The CDR3 here is CASSDASGTDTQYF. CDR3 DNA sequence: TGTGCCAGCAGCGATGCTAGCGGCACAGATACGCAGTATTTT. The whole variable domain, remainder taken from reference TRBV5-4 and TRBJ2-3, is ETGVTQSPTHLIKTRGQQVTLRCSSQSGHNTVSWYQQALGQGPQFIFQYYREEENGRGNFPPRFSGLQFPNYSSELNVNALELDDSALYLCASSDASGTDTQYFGPGTRLTVL.

This clone was observed once. This chain links TRBV7-9 with TRBJ2-5; 14 bases are a match to TRBD2. The germline CDR1 and CDR2 sequences are SEHNR and FQNEAQ (reference sequence). Losses at the gene ends were 5 bases for V and 4 bases for J; bases not matched to a gene: 3. CDR3 length equals 15 residues. CDR3 nucleotide sequence: TGTGCCAGCAGCCAGGGACTAGCGGGAGCAGAGACCCAGTACTTC. Its protein product is CASSQGLAGAETQYF.

This chain links TRBV4-1 with TRBJ2-5; 7 bases align to TRBD2. The CDR3 is made up of 15 amino acids. CDR1 and CDR2 from the germline V gene are MGHRA and YSYEKL. V lost 6 bases, J lost 5 bases, and 12 bases stayed unmatched. CDR3 nucleotides: TGCGCCAGCAGTTTCACCGGCGGGAGCGATGAGACCCAGTACTTC. This gives the protein CASSFTGGSDETQYF.

The chain's CDR3 is CASSAWDRGFNSPLHF. As DNA, the CDR3 is TGTGCCAGCAGCGCCTGGGACAGGGGGTTTAATTCACCCCTCCACTTT. The chain recombines TRBV11-1 with TRBJ1-6; 11 bases agree with TRBD1. V lost 5 bases to trimming and J lost 6 bases; unmatched junction nucleotides: 6. CDR3 length equals 16 residues. Germline V gene lookup returns CDR1 SGHAT and CDR2 FQDESV (reference sequence).

This clone was detected only a few times. This chain connects TRBV13 to TRBJ2-3; D not certain. Trimming took off 0 bases at V and 4 bases at J, with 11 bases between the two ends. CDR3 size: 15 residues. Germline CDR1 and CDR2: PRHDT and FYEKMQ (reference sequence). CDR3 sequence reads: CASSLGTSLADTQYF. In DNA form, the CDR3 reads TGTGCCAGCAGCTTAGGGACCTCCCTGGCAGATACGCAGTATTTT. Drawing the rest from reference TRBV13 and TRBJ2-3, the complete variable domain is AAGVIQSPRHLIKEKRETATLKCYPIPRHDTVYWYQQGPGQDPQFLISFYEKMQSDKGSIPDRFSAQQFSDYHSELNMSSLELGDSALYFCASSLGTSLADTQYFGPGTRLTVL.

This clone was seen a few times. The chain couples TRBV5-1 to TRBJ2-7, with a weak D call TRBD2 (5 bases). The CDR3 sequence is 13 residues long. V was shortened by 5 bases and J by 0 bases, with 9 bases between the two germline ends. CDR1 SGHRS and CDR2 YFSETQ come from the germline V gene. CDR3 loop: CASRESGSYEQYF. The CDR3 nucleotides read TGCGCCAGCAGGGAGAGCGGCTCCTACGAGCAGTACTTC.